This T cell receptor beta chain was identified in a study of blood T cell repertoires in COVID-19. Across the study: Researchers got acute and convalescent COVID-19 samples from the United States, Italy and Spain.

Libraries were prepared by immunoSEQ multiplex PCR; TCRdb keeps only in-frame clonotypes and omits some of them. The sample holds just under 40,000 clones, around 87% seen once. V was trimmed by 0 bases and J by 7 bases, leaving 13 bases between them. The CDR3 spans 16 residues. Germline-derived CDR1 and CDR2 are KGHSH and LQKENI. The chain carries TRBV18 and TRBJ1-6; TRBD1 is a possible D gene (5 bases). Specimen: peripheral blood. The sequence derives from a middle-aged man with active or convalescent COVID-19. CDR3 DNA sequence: TGTGCCAGCTCACCACCGGGCAGGGAAGAGAATTCACCCCTCCACTTT. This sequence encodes CASSPPGREENSPLHF. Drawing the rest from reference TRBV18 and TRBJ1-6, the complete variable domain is NAGVMQNPRHLVRRRGQEARLRCSPMKGHSHVYWYRQLPEEGLKFMVYLQKENIIDESGMPKERFSAEFPKEGPSILRIQQVVRGDSAAYFCASSPPGREENSPLHFGNGTRLTVT.